This T cell receptor beta chain was retrieved from a study of cytomegalovirus exposure and HLA in healthy donors (dated by TCRdb to between 2016 and 2019). With respect to the entire study: An earlier analysis of several hundred of the donors reported approximately 300 Gb of sequence data and 120 million or so unique TCR beta sequences from around 200 million T cells. An early release that covered fewer than 800 HLA-typed donors contained about 300 gigabases of sequencing data and around 85 million unique TCR sequences. Of the approximately 400 genotyped donors, over 65% fell in the genetic ancestry cluster associated with self-reported Caucasian donors. The study aimed to test whether signatures of past pathogen exposure could be identified by cataloging public T cell receptors. The study profiled the T cell repertoires of 500 to 800 subjects by immunosequencing and related them to cytomegalovirus serostatus. Along with the roughly 700-subject first cohort, a separate validation cohort of more than 90 different subjects was used. To predict cytomegalovirus infection status, the study brought together high-throughput TCR immunosequencing, statistical association of individual TCRs with disease status, and machine learning. A later analysis re-analyzed previously published TCR beta repertoires from several hundred donors and added high-resolution HLA genotyping to study TCR occurrence patterns. Rather than drawing on any new phenotypic data, the later analysis identified candidate immune exposures from TCR beta sequences and the way those sequences occurred across donors. An earlier analysis of 450 to 750 of the donors used high-throughput TCR beta sequencing to judge whether each TCR beta V gene segment behaved as functional or pseudogenic. Alongside the repertoire data, information on donor age, sex, ethnicity and CMV serostatus was compiled. Genome-wide SNP genotypes for about 60% of the 666 donors were used in a later genetic analysis, which treated that subset as a discovery cohort. All discovery cohort repertoires had been generated on a single sequencing platform. HLA typing included class I and class II loci at four-digit resolution. Typing coverage varied by locus: about 620-630 donors for A, B, C, DRB1 and DQB1; 522 for DQA1; around 570 for DPA1; approximately 450 for DPB1. Several DR-DQ haplotypes were treated as single units for association and clustering because of strong linkage in the cohort. Among 350 to 400 genotyped donors of the cohort, an average of about 240,000 unique TCR beta nucleotide sequences were sequenced per donor, around 20% of them non-productive. Paper-wide results and their limitations: Linkage disequilibrium might explain the correlated functional status among segregating V segments, but an unknown experimental factor could not be ruled out. Three of the identified cytomegalovirus-associated TCR beta chains were confirmed in vitro to be specific for cytomegalovirus antigens. Because counts were too low, roughly 17 rarely observed V segments, including chromosome 9 orphons, were left out of the earlier analysis of some 640 of the donors. For the cohort, immune exposure information was limited to CMV serostatus. HLA typing was unavailable for some donors at each locus, so association tests used only the typed subset. Cytomegalovirus status was reported to be diagnosed by the classifier with high specificity and sensitivity in both the original and validation cohorts. A later analysis reported that several top co-occurrence clusters appeared linked to parvovirus B19, influenza, CMV and Epstein-Barr virus. A further reported finding was that TCR beta sequences accurately predicted the HLA-A and HLA-B alleles for most subjects in the first cohort. The cohort was sequenced for TCR beta chains only, and without alpha or paired-chain data the features that could be detected were limited. A total of 150 to 200 TCR beta chains were listed by the study as associated with cytomegalovirus. In a later analysis, the rate of TCR association differed among HLA loci, with DRB1 alleles having the most associated TCRs and HLA-C alleles having the fewest. An association between a missense DCLRE1C variant and V-gene and J-gene trimming of TCR beta chains was found in a later genetic analysis and replicated in an independent cohort. A later analysis found that HLA-associated TCR beta chains were more clonally expanded and had lower generation probabilities than equally common non-associated chains. Sequencing depth was assumed to be roughly uniform across donors in the presence/absence analyses, though that assumption may not hold. Because the 87-base-pair reads could not distinguish some IMGT-functional V segments, including TRBV6-2 and TRBV6-3, those segments were excluded. Most TCR sequences were observed very rarely across donors, whereas some public TCRs were present in many individuals. Most CMV-associated TCR beta chains appeared to be HLA-restricted in a later analysis, and the HLA associations seemed to be driven largely by CMV exposure. The authors suggested that the approach could potentially be generalized to other disease states and immunological phenotypes. When HLA alleles, especially DR and DQ, strongly co-occurred, TCR associations were difficult to assign to individual alleles. Compared with the approximately 720-donor mean, donors in an Asian-associated ancestry cluster had fewer N-insertions in productive TCRs, according to a later genetic analysis. In an earlier analysis of roughly 560 of the donors, most TCR beta V segments were observed in productive rearrangements about 90% or about 30% of the time, broadly matching IMGT annotations. The sequencing pipeline was judged likely to have produced a cluster of highly shared sequence variants as a technical artifact. In a later analysis, some 18,000 TCR beta sequences were associated with specific HLA alleles at a false discovery rate of 0.05.

The cohort consisted of approximately 670 healthy bone marrow donors. At the time of sampling, all cohort members were nominally healthy, though unrecorded immune exposures were likely present. The donor was CMV seronegative and belonged to the group of around 350 seronegative cohort members. A peripheral blood sample was provided by each donor, and peripheral blood mononuclear cells were used for TCR beta sequencing. The Qiagen DNeasy Blood Extraction Kit was used to extract genomic DNA from the blood cell samples. The library was obtained by the immunoSEQ multiplex PCR assay. The multiplex PCR relied on a mix of 60 forward primers for TCR Vbeta segments and 13 reverse primers for TCR Jbeta segments. The CDR3 region of rearranged TCR beta genes was amplified from genomic DNA with a multiplex PCR assay. The Illumina HiSeq System was used to sequence the amplified TCR beta libraries as 87-base-pair reads. As for how the authors treated the data: A later analysis counted about 80 million unique TCR beta chains across the 666 repertoires, and some 12 million of these chains were shared by at least two donors. Raw reads were error-corrected and collapsed into unique sequences by a nearest-neighbor algorithm in which closely related sequences were merged to remove PCR and sequencing errors. CDR3 sequences were aligned to IMGT reference sequences to assign V, D and J gene segments. For a sequence to be retained, a match of at least six nucleotides was required to both a V gene segment and a J gene segment. A rearrangement was called productive if the CDR3 had no stop codons and remained in frame with V and J, and every other rearrangement was called non-productive. CDR3 was defined according to IMGT convention as the region running from the second conserved V-encoded cysteine to the conserved J-encoded phenylalanine. The earlier analysis of about 640 of the donors excluded any sequence lacking an unambiguous match to a single V gene segment. An earlier analysis of about 590 of the donors classified V segments as functional when productive rearrangements were above 56.7% and as segregating when the standard deviation between donors was above 5%. A statistical classification framework was built to diagnose cytomegalovirus status from the catalog of TCR beta chain sequences. In a later analysis, TCR nucleotide sequences were compared against IMGT/GENE-DB human TR gene sequences so that V and J genes could be assigned. The TCRdist pipeline was used in a later analysis to assign CDR3 sequences and most-parsimonious VDJ recombination scenarios. In a later analysis, every TCR beta chain was defined by the combination of its CDR3 amino acid sequence and its V-gene family, and reads without a unique V-gene family were dropped. As a way to deal with suspected cross-contamination and a sequencing artifact, a later analysis dropped 640 or so nucleotide sequences that were highly shared and had low generation probability. In a later analysis, a clonal expansion index was calculated for each public chain from normalized within-repertoire ranks of inferred template counts. A later analysis computed generation probabilities with a VDJ recombination model fitted to out-of-frame rearrangements, and checked the results against IGoR. A later analysis scored TCR-TCR, TCR-HLA and TCR-CMV co-occurrence with hypergeometric tests, applying a repertoire-size bias correction to TCR pairs. False discovery rates were estimated in a later analysis by permuting HLA or CMV assignments 20 times. In a later analysis, co-occurring TCRs were grouped with DBSCAN, and TCRdist sequence similarity was added when clustering was performed within HLA-allele-positive subsets. Repertoires with fewer than 30,000 or more than 120,000 public chains were left out of co-occurrence clustering, as were about five repertoires with anomalous nucleotide sharing. TCRdb provides this immuneACCESS table in a form limited to in-frame rearrangements. Some clones are lacking; in checked studies, under half of them reflect an unresolved V gene, and why the rest are absent is not known. V and J calls and clone size are given by that table; D and trimming were obtained from the DNA. Here the sample has about 200,000 clones; roughly 80% occur a single time. Roughly 1.5% of the sample rests with the top ten.

This clone was seen a few times. Its antigen remains unidentified. There are no base qualities to consult, and no much larger clone falls within one base. Via the germline V gene (reference sequence), CDR1 is LNHNV and CDR2 YYDKDF. Unmatched junction bases come to 1, with V trimmed by 4 bases and J by 3 bases. From the cysteine through the phenylalanine, the CDR3 covers 14 amino acids. Only the CDR3 DNA stays, 42 bases, in frame from base 1. The sample taken for sequencing was PBMCs. Recombination linked TRBV15 to TRBJ2-2; 8 bases in between match TRBD1. This receptor was taken from a woman under 30 in good health and CMV-seronegative. The CDR3 loop reads CATSKGQDTGELFF. The DNA reads as follows: TGTGCCACCAGCAAGGGACAGGACACCGGGGAGCTGTTTTTT. Where the CDR3 stops, the reference TRBV15 and TRBJ2-2 genes take over; the full variable domain is DAMVIQNPRYQVTQFGKPVTLSCSQTLNHNVMYWYQQKSSQAPKLLFHYYDKDFNNEADTPDNFQSRRPNTSFCFLDIRSPGLGDTAMYLCATSKGQDTGELFFGEGSRLTVL.